A single sample is the source of the 5 T cell receptor beta chains below, sequenced in a study of cytomegalovirus exposure and HLA in healthy donors. This PCR relied on a set of 60 Vbeta primers and 13 Jbeta primers. Some clones are missing from TCRdb's copy, which holds only in-frame ones; the method was immunoSEQ multiplex PCR. Here the sample spans about 130,000 clones, approximately 82% being singletons. The specimen sequenced was PBMCs. The origin of the receptors is a man in his forties in good health and CMV-seronegative.

This chain joins TRBV18 and TRBJ2-5; 11 bases align to TRBD2. CDR1 is KGHSH and CDR2 is LQKENI in the germline V gene. CDR3 length: 15 amino acids. V was pared by 4 bases and J by 9 bases, with 10 bases of the junction left unmatched. The CDR3 reads CASSLGGLAAKAQYF. In DNA form, the CDR3 reads TGTGCCAGCTCACTCGGGGGACTAGCGGCAAAGGCCCAGTACTTC.

This clone was detected only a few times. This chain connects TRBV7-9 to TRBJ1-2, with a weak D call TRBD1 (6 bases). Trimming removed 0 bases at V and 8 bases at J, with 16 bases between. The CDR3 has 15 amino acids. The germline V gene has CDR1 SEHNR and CDR2 FQNEAQ (reference sequence). DNA of the CDR3: TGTGCCAGCAGCTTAGCTGGGCAGGGGCATCACGGCTACACCTTC. Translation gives CASSLAGQGHHGYTF.

V usage is TRBV27 and J usage is TRBJ2-7; D is unresolved. The CDR3 runs to 14 residues. Trimming removed 0 bases at V and 4 bases at J, with 10 bases between. Germline lookup yields CDR1 MNHEY and CDR2 SMNVEV (reference sequence). CDR3 in DNA: TGTGCCAGCAGTTTATCGATGACTTTATACGAGCAGTACTTC. Residues: CASSLSMTLYEQYF.

The J gene is TRBJ2-1, the V gene TRBV19; 9 nucleotides line up with TRBD2. This CDR3 spans 15 amino acids. Germline CDR1 and CDR2: LNHDA and SQIVND (reference sequence). With 0 bases clipped from V and 4 bases from J, the junction kept 1 base outside the gene matches. The CDR3 DNA follows: TGTGCCAGTAGTATAGATAGCGGGGGATACAATGAGCAGTTCTTC. Amino acids: CASSIDSGGYNEQFF.

The CDR3 region is CASSQGDGGPGQYF. In DNA form, the CDR3 reads TGCGCCAGCAGCCAGGGTGACGGAGGGCCGGGGCAGTACTTC. V and J are TRBV4-1 and TRBJ2-7; tentative D call: TRBD2 (6 bases). The CDR3 extends over 14 amino acids. The germline CDR1 and CDR2 sequences are MGHRA and YSYEKL. The V and J ends lost 3 bases and 9 bases respectively, with 18 bases between them.